This is a list of T cell receptor beta chains from one sample in a study of T cells in Graves' hyperthyroidism and ophthalmopathy. In TCRdb, the multiplex PCR reads were re-called with MiXCR into one record per CDR3 protein. The data show hundreds of thousands of distinct CDR3 sequences, 14% seen once. The sequencing sample was made of blood. The receptors come from a woman aged 40-49 years with Graves' hyperthyroidism. Each CDR3 is given with its conserved first and last residue. D genes are given only for firm matches. Clone size is given for some rows only: seen once, a few or many times, or a class if the clone is expanded.

TRBV2,many,14,TRBJ1-2,NA,TGTGCCAGCAGTGTGAGGGGAGGTAGCTATGGCTACACCTTC,CASSVRGGSYGYTF
TRBV12-3/TRBV12-4,many,16,TRBJ2-1,TRBD2,TGTGCCAGCAGTGGACTAGCCCGAACCAAATCCAATGAGCAGTTCTTC,CASSGLARTKSNEQFF
TRBV7-9,NA,15,TRBJ1-1,NA,TGTGCCAGCAGCCACGACCTACTCATGAACACTGAAGCTTTCTTT,CASSHDLLMNTEAFF
TRBV18,many,14,TRBJ2-5,NA,TGTGCCAGCTCACCACCGGGGAAACAAGAGACCCAGTACTTC,CASSPPGKQETQYF
TRBV11-2,many,13,TRBJ2-3,NA,TGTGCCAGCAGCCCTGCTTCCCACTCTACGCAGTATTTT,CASSPASHSTQYF
TRBV28,many,14,TRBJ2-1,NA,TGTGCCTCCTTTAGAGGGAGTATGGACAATGAGCAGTTCTTC,CASFRGSMDNEQFF
TRBV5-1,NA,14,TRBJ2-5,TRBD2,TGCGCCAGCAATTCGGGGGACTATCAAGAGACCCAGTACTTC,CASNSGDYQETQYF
TRBV11-2,many,13,TRBJ1-1,NA,TGTGCCAGCAGCCCCCGGTGGGGACTAGGAGCTTTCTTT,CASSPRWGLGAFF
TRBV12-3/TRBV12-4,few,14,TRBJ2-5,TRBD1,TGTGCCAGCAGTACCGGGACAGGGCCGCTAGTTGCGTACTTC,CASSTGTGPLVAYF
TRBV6-1,many,11,TRBJ2-7,NA,TGTGCCACTTCCGGGGCGTACGAGCAGTACTTC,CATSGAYEQYF
TRBV4-1,NA,18,TRBJ1-5,TRBD1,TGCGCCAGCAGCCCCCAACCGGGACAGGGAAATAGCAATCAGCCCCAGCATTTT,CASSPQPGQGNSNQPQHF
TRBV28,few,16,TRBJ2-4,TRBD2,TGTGCCAGCAGGTCCAGTGGGGAGGGCGGCGGAAACATTCAGTACTTC,CASRSSGEGGGNIQYF
TRBV20-1,many,16,TRBJ1-1,NA,TGCAGTGCCGAAGCGGGCCAGCGAAGAGGGTTTTCTGAAGCTTTCTTT,CSAEAGQRRGFSEAFF
TRBV9,many,15,TRBJ2-1,TRBD2,TGTGCCAGCAGCGTAGGGACTAGCGCTTACAATGAGCAGTTCTTC,CASSVGTSAYNEQFF
TRBV5-1,many,13,TRBJ2-1,NA,TGCGCCAGCAGACAGGCCATTCCCAATGAGCAGTTCTTC,CASRQAIPNEQFF
TRBV7-2,many,17,TRBJ1-2,NA,TGTGCCAGCAGCTTAGCCCAGTACAGGGCTTTAAACTATGGCTACACCTTC,CASSLAQYRALNYGYTF
TRBV20-1,many,14,TRBJ2-1,NA,TGCAGTGCTCCCCGAGCGGGCGGTCGGAATGAGCAGTTCTTC,CSAPRAGGRNEQFF
TRBV15,NA,16,TRBJ2-1,TRBD2,TGTGCCACCAGCAGTCCTAGCGGGAGGGGAGGGAATGAGCAGTTCTTC,CATSSPSGRGGNEQFF
TRBV3-1,NA,15,TRBJ2-1,NA,TGTGCCAGCAGCCAAGGGACAGTGGGGTCCAATGAGCAGTTCTTC,CASSQGTVGSNEQFF
TRBV12-3/TRBV12-4,NA,17,TRBJ2-3,TRBD2,TGTGCCAGCAGTTTCGGACTAGCGGGACTAGGCACAGATACGCAGTATTTT,CASSFGLAGLGTDTQYF
TRBV12-3/TRBV12-4,many,13,TRBJ2-2,NA,TGTGCCAGCAGTTTAGGGGGGACCGGGGAGCTGTTTTTT,CASSLGGTGELFF
TRBV28,many,14,TRBJ1-5,NA,TGTGCCAGCACTAATGGAGGGGAACGTCAGCCCCAGCATTTT,CASTNGGERQPQHF
TRBV4-2,few,13,TRBJ2-1,NA,TGTGCCAGCAGCCAATCCCAGATCAATGAGCAGTTCTTC,CASSQSQINEQFF
TRBV20-1,many,14,TRBJ2-3,NA,TGCAGTGCTAGACTAGTCGGCGTCACAGATACGCAGTATTTT,CSARLVGVTDTQYF
TRBV12-3/TRBV12-4,many,12,TRBJ1-5,NA,TGTGCCAGCAGCCTACTCGAGAGGCCCCAGCATTTT,CASSLLERPQHF
TRBV20-1,many,15,TRBJ2-7,NA,TGCAGTGCTAGAGATCGACAGATACTAACCTACGAGCAGTACTTC,CSARDRQILTYEQYF
TRBV7-8,few,18,TRBJ1-6,NA,TGTGCCAGCAGCCGTAACCCCGATCCAGGGGACGGATCTTCACCCCTCCACTTT,CASSRNPDPGDGSSPLHF
TRBV11-1,many,15,TRBJ1-1,NA,TGTGCCAGCAGCTTAGTACCAGCCCCGAACACTGAAGCTTTCTTT,CASSLVPAPNTEAFF
TRBV30,many,14,TRBJ2-2,TRBD2,TGTGCCTGGAGTGGATGGGGGGGAACCGGGGAGCTGTTTTTT,CAWSGWGGTGELFF
TRBV7-9,NA,13,TRBJ1-2,NA,TGTGCCAGCAGCTTAGAGGCAGGGAGCGGCTACACCTTC,CASSLEAGSGYTF
TRBV7-2,many,14,TRBJ2-7,TRBD1,TGTGCCAGCAGCGTACAGGGGTGGTCCTACGAGCAGTACTTC,CASSVQGWSYEQYF
TRBV20-1,many,14,TRBJ2-3,NA,TGCAGTGCTAGAGAAGCGGGACAGACCGATACGCAGTATTTT,CSAREAGQTDTQYF
TRBV6-4,NA,14,TRBJ1-1,TRBD1,TGTGCCAGCAGTGACTCCAACAGGGGTACTGAAGCTTTCTTT,CASSDSNRGTEAFF
TRBV12-3/TRBV12-4,many,15,TRBJ1-5,NA,TGTGCCAGCAGTTTTGCGGACAGAAACAATCAGCCCCAGCATTTT,CASSFADRNNQPQHF
TRBV11-2,many,17,TRBJ2-4,TRBD1,TGTGCCAGCCAGAGGGGGACAGGGGGCATGAGAAAAAACATTCAGTACTTC,CASQRGTGGMRKNIQYF
TRBV2,many,13,TRBJ1-1,NA,TGTGCCAGCAGACAGCGACAGAACACTGAAGCTTTCTTT,CASRQRQNTEAFF
TRBV18,NA,16,TRBJ1-3,NA,TGTGCCAGCTCACCACCGGGGACTGATCCTGGAAACACCATATATTTT,CASSPPGTDPGNTIYF
TRBV6-4,NA,14,TRBJ2-1,TRBD2,TGTGCCAGCAGTGTCAGGCGGGAGTCAGATGAGCAGTTCTTC,CASSVRRESDEQFF
TRBV28,many,15,TRBJ2-5,NA,TGTGCCAGCAGTTTTCGGCCAGGGTACCAAGAGACCCAGTACTTC,CASSFRPGYQETQYF
TRBV20-1,many,14,TRBJ2-3,NA,TGCAGTGCTAGTCAACAGGGCGGCGCAGATACGCAGTATTTT,CSASQQGGADTQYF
TRBV20-1,many,12,TRBJ2-7,NA,TGCAGCGAAGAAAATCTCTCCTACGAGCAGTACTTC,CSEENLSYEQYF
TRBV5-1,NA,15,TRBJ2-4,NA,TGCGCCAGCAGCACCCGACCCGGGGAGGAAAACATTCAGTACTTC,CASSTRPGEENIQYF
TRBV4-1,NA,15,TRBJ2-7,TRBD2,TGCGCCAGCAGCAGAGCAACTAGCGGGATATACGAGCAGTACTTC,CASSRATSGIYEQYF
TRBV28,many,14,TRBJ2-1,NA,TGTGCCAGCAGTTTGCCCCCCCTATCCAATGAGCAGTTCTTC,CASSLPPLSNEQFF
TRBV4-1,many,22,TRBJ2-7,TRBD2,TGCGCCAGCAGCCAACTAGGACTAGCGGGATCAAAACGCCCCGGGGGGCTCTACGAGCAGTACTTC,CASSQLGLAGSKRPGGLYEQYF
TRBV7-2,many,14,TRBJ2-7,NA,TGTGCCAGCAGCTTATCCGGGAGAGGATCCGAGCAGTACTTC,CASSLSGRGSEQYF
TRBV28,many,15,TRBJ2-6,NA,TGTGCCAGCAGCTATACAGGGTCTGGGGCCAACGTCCTGACTTTC,CASSYTGSGANVLTF
TRBV7-9,many,14,TRBJ2-1,NA,TGTGCCAGCAGCTGGGCGGGAACCTACAATGAGCAGTTCTTC,CASSWAGTYNEQFF
TRBV2,many,15,TRBJ2-1,NA,TGTGCCAGCAGTATGGACAGAAACTCCTACAATGAGCAGTTCTTC,CASSMDRNSYNEQFF
TRBV5-1,many,16,TRBJ2-7,NA,TGCGCCAGCAGCTTGGGGCAGGGCCTGAGCTCCTACGAGCAGTACTTC,CASSLGQGLSSYEQYF
TRBV27,many,13,TRBJ2-1,TRBD2,TGTGCCAGCAGTTTGGGACTATTTGGTGAGCAGTTCTTC,CASSLGLFGEQFF
TRBV18,many,15,TRBJ2-7,NA,TGTGCCAGCTCACCAGGGATGGGGGCAGCCTACGAGCAGTACTTC,CASSPGMGAAYEQYF
TRBV3-1,few,16,TRBJ2-5,NA,TGTGCCAGCAGCCAAGAAGGGACTTCGATGGGGGAGACCCAGTACTTC,CASSQEGTSMGETQYF
TRBV28,many,14,TRBJ1-2,TRBD1,TGTGCCAGCAGTTCAGCCGGGACAGGGGGTGGCTACACCTTC,CASSSAGTGGGYTF
TRBV20-1,many,16,TRBJ2-7,TRBD2,TGCAGTGCTACCGGGACTAGCGGGAGAGGGGCCTACGAGCAGTACTTC,CSATGTSGRGAYEQYF
TRBV18,many,14,TRBJ2-7,NA,TGTGCCAGCTCAATAGCGGAGACAACCTACGAGCAGTACTTC,CASSIAETTYEQYF
TRBV25-1,many,15,TRBJ2-3,TRBD1,TGTGCCAGCAGTGCCCAGGGGGCCGTTGCAGATACGCAGTATTTT,CASSAQGAVADTQYF
TRBV20-1,many,11,TRBJ2-7,TRBD1,TGCAGTGCTAGAGGGTCTACAGGGGAATACTTC,CSARGSTGEYF
TRBV28,few,14,TRBJ1-1,NA,TGTGCCAGCAGTTCCACAGGGTTCGACACTGAAGCTTTCTTT,CASSSTGFDTEAFF
TRBV20-1,many,14,TRBJ2-3,NA,TGCAGTGCCCAACGGGGTAGGGTGGAAGATACGCAGTATTTT,CSAQRGRVEDTQYF